Listed below are T cell receptor beta chains from one sample, sequenced in a study of memory CD4+ T cells and cytomegalovirus serostatus. Assay used: immunoSEQ multiplex PCR; TCRdb lists only in-frame clones, some missing. Among about 47,000 clones, roughly 80% were seen once, and the ten largest hold 1.2%. Sequencing input: memory CD4+ T cells from blood. These receptor sequences come from an adult in good health and CMV-seropositive. CDR3s include the opening cysteine and the closing phenylalanine or tryptophan. Each record gives: J gene, clone size, V gene, D gene, CDR3 DNA, CDR3 protein. D genes are given only for firm matches. The size of a clone is reported for some rows only, either as once, few or many, or as a class for expanded clones.

J: TRBJ1-5
size: few
V: TRBV2
D: NA
DNA: TGTGCCAGCAGTGGACAAGGCGGGCGGGGCAATCAGCCCCAGCATTTT
CDR3: CASSGQGGRGNQPQHF

J: TRBJ2-7
size: NA
V: TRBV5-1
D: TRBD1
DNA: TGCGCCAGCAGCTTTGGGACAGGAAGCTCCTACGAGCAGTACTTC
CDR3: CASSFGTGSSYEQYF

J: TRBJ1-2
size: NA
V: TRBV5-1
D: NA
DNA: TGCGCCAGCAGCCGGGCCCAGGGAAGTGGTGGCTACACCTTC
CDR3: CASSRAQGSGGYTF

J: TRBJ1-1
size: NA
V: TRBV11-2
D: NA
DNA: TGTGCCAGCAGCTTATCCGGTACTGAAGCTTTCTTT
CDR3: CASSLSGTEAFF

J: TRBJ2-5
size: NA
V: TRBV7-7
D: TRBD2
DNA: TGTGCTAGCAGCCCCGCTAGCGGGGGGACCCAGTACTTC
CDR3: CASSPASGGTQYF

J: TRBJ2-5
size: once
V: TRBV7-9
D: TRBD1
DNA: TGTGCCAGCAGCGGGACAGGGATCCAAGAGACCCAGTACTTC
CDR3: CASSGTGIQETQYF

J: TRBJ1-1
size: NA
V: TRBV6-1
D: NA
DNA: TGTGCCAGCAGTGAAGCGCCAGGGGAATCTGAAGCTTTCTTT
CDR3: CASSEAPGESEAFF

J: TRBJ1-4
size: NA
V: TRBV5-1
D: TRBD1
DNA: TGCGCCAGCAGCCAGGGGGCCGTGGGTGAAAAACTGTTTTTT
CDR3: CASSQGAVGEKLFF

J: TRBJ1-2
size: few
V: TRBV7-9
D: NA
DNA: TGTGCCAGCAGCTTAGACCTAGACAACTATGGCTACACCTTC
CDR3: CASSLDLDNYGYTF

J: TRBJ2-7
size: NA
V: TRBV2
D: NA
DNA: TGTGCCAGCAGTGTCAGACTTGAAGCCTACGAGCAGTACTTC
CDR3: CASSVRLEAYEQYF

J: TRBJ2-1
size: once
V: TRBV5-1
D: NA
DNA: TGCGCCAGCAGCGGAAGGGAGTTGGCGGATGAGCAGTTCTTC
CDR3: CASSGRELADEQFF

J: TRBJ1-3
size: NA
V: TRBV7-2
D: NA
DNA: TGTGCCAGCAGCTTAGCGCCTGGAAACACCATATATTTT
CDR3: CASSLAPGNTIYF

J: TRBJ2-5
size: NA
V: TRBV9
D: TRBD2
DNA: TGTGCCAGCAGCGTAGGGGGACTAGTAGGCGAGACCCAGTACTTC
CDR3: CASSVGGLVGETQYF

J: TRBJ2-5
size: NA
V: TRBV7-2
D: NA
DNA: TGTGCCAGCAGCTATGACAGGACCCAAGAGACCCAGTACTTC
CDR3: CASSYDRTQETQYF

J: TRBJ2-7
size: NA
V: TRBV18
D: NA
DNA: TGTGCCAGCTCACCACCGGGGGCCCCAAAGCAGTACTTC
CDR3: CASSPPGAPKQYF

J: TRBJ1-1
size: NA
V: TRBV5-6
D: NA
DNA: TGTGCCAGCAGCGGTATCGGGGGCACTGAAGCTTTCTTT
CDR3: CASSGIGGTEAFF

J: TRBJ1-1
size: few
V: TRBV9
D: NA
DNA: TGTGCCAGCAGCGTCCTACCGGGACATAACACTGAAGCTTTCTTT
CDR3: CASSVLPGHNTEAFF

J: TRBJ1-3
size: NA
V: TRBV9
D: TRBD1
DNA: TGTGCCAGCAGCGAAACCCCGGGACAGAGCTCTGGAAACACCATATATTTT
CDR3: CASSETPGQSSGNTIYF

J: TRBJ2-2
size: NA
V: TRBV19
D: TRBD1
DNA: TGTGCCAGTAGTAAGGTTGGGACAGGGGGGTCCGGGGAGCTGTTTTTT
CDR3: CASSKVGTGGSGELFF

J: TRBJ1-1
size: NA
V: TRBV6-4
D: NA
DNA: TGTGCCAGCAGTGACTCGAGTAGAAACACTGAAGCTTTCTTT
CDR3: CASSDSSRNTEAFF

J: TRBJ1-2
size: NA
V: TRBV11-2
D: TRBD1
DNA: TGTGCCAGCAGCGGGAACAGGGGTGGCTATGGCTACACCTTC
CDR3: CASSGNRGGYGYTF

J: TRBJ2-5
size: NA
V: TRBV6-1
D: NA
DNA: TGTGCCAGCAGTGGGAGAGAGACCCAGTACTTC
CDR3: CASSGRETQYF

J: TRBJ1-5
size: NA
V: TRBV19
D: NA
DNA: TGTGCCAGTAGTGTTGCCCACCGGGCTGTCGGACAGCCCCAGCATTTT
CDR3: CASSVAHRAVGQPQHF

J: TRBJ2-1
size: NA
V: TRBV4-2
D: NA
DNA: TGTGCCAGCAGCCAAGGTTTCGATGCAGGGGTCAATGAGCAGTTCTTC
CDR3: CASSQGFDAGVNEQFF

J: TRBJ2-4
size: NA
V: TRBV2
D: TRBD2
DNA: TGTGCCAGCGGGGAGGGTGCCATTCAGTACTTC
CDR3: CASGEGAIQYF

J: TRBJ1-1
size: NA
V: TRBV28
D: NA
DNA: TGTGCCAGCAGATCCCCCGGGGAGACGAACACTGAAGCTTTCTTT
CDR3: CASRSPGETNTEAFF

J: TRBJ1-3
size: NA
V: TRBV19
D: TRBD1
DNA: TGTGCCAGTAGTAAAAGACAGGGGGCGGCTGGAAACACCATATATTTT
CDR3: CASSKRQGAAGNTIYF

J: TRBJ2-7
size: NA
V: TRBV9
D: NA
DNA: TGTGCCAGCAGCGTATCTAGCACTTCCTACGAGCAGTACTTC
CDR3: CASSVSSTSYEQYF

J: TRBJ1-6
size: NA
V: TRBV11-3
D: NA
DNA: TGTGCCAGCAGCCTTGGACAGTCGAATTCACCCCTCCACTTT
CDR3: CASSLGQSNSPLHF

J: TRBJ1-1
size: NA
V: TRBV21-1
D: NA
DNA: TGTGCCAGCAGCGTACGACAGGGGATGTACACTGAAGCTTTCTTT
CDR3: CASSVRQGMYTEAFF

J: TRBJ1-1
size: NA
V: TRBV29-1
D: NA
DNA: TGCAGCGTTGGGACTGGACCTGGGGGGGACACTGAAGCTTTCTTT
CDR3: CSVGTGPGGDTEAFF

J: TRBJ2-5
size: NA
V: TRBV11-2
D: NA
DNA: TGTGCCAGCAGCTTAGGATTTCAAGAGACCCAGTACTTC
CDR3: CASSLGFQETQYF

J: TRBJ2-1
size: NA
V: TRBV5-1
D: NA
DNA: TGCGCCAGCAGCTTGGTCGGGATCGCCCTCGCCAGTTACAATGAGCAGTTCTTC
CDR3: CASSLVGIALASYNEQFF

J: TRBJ2-2
size: medium-sized
V: TRBV4-1
D: NA
DNA: TGCGCCAGCAGCCAGATTGACATGGGATTCACCGGGGAGCTGTTTTTT
CDR3: CASSQIDMGFTGELFF

J: TRBJ1-2
size: NA
V: TRBV5-4
D: NA
DNA: TGTGCCAGCAGCTTGGATTCAGAACTACTTAACTATGGCTACACCTTC
CDR3: CASSLDSELLNYGYTF

J: TRBJ2-7
size: NA
V: TRBV7-2
D: NA
DNA: TGTGCCAGCAGCTCTAGCCTTCGACAGGTCGGGCAGTACTTC
CDR3: CASSSSLRQVGQYF

J: TRBJ2-7
size: few
V: TRBV28
D: TRBD1
DNA: TGTGCCAGCAGTCCACCGACAGGGACAGGTGACGAGCAGTACTTC
CDR3: CASSPPTGTGDEQYF

J: TRBJ2-7
size: NA
V: TRBV5-6
D: NA
DNA: TGTGCCAGCAGCTTTACGACCTACGAGCAGTACTTC
CDR3: CASSFTTYEQYF

J: TRBJ2-7
size: few
V: TRBV4-2
D: TRBD1
DNA: TGTGCCAGCAGCCAAGAGTCCGGAGGGACAGGGGGATACGAGCAGTACTTC
CDR3: CASSQESGGTGGYEQYF

J: TRBJ1-3
size: NA
V: TRBV5-5
D: TRBD1
DNA: TGTGCCAGCAGGACAGGGGAGACTGGAAACACCATATATTTT
CDR3: CASRTGETGNTIYF

J: TRBJ1-1
size: NA
V: TRBV2
D: TRBD1
DNA: TGTGCCAGCAGTCAGGGACAGGGAGCGCCTGAAGCTTTCTTT
CDR3: CASSQGQGAPEAFF

J: TRBJ2-7
size: NA
V: TRBV7-3
D: NA
DNA: TGTGCCAGCAGCGCAGGGAATGCCTACGAGCAGTACTTC
CDR3: CASSAGNAYEQYF

J: TRBJ1-5
size: few
V: TRBV6-6
D: NA
DNA: TGTGCCAGCAACCTCCCCAATCAGCCCCAGCATTTT
CDR3: CASNLPNQPQHF

J: TRBJ1-1
size: NA
V: TRBV18
D: NA
DNA: TGTGCCAGCTCACAAATGGCGGAGAACACTGAAGCTTTCTTT
CDR3: CASSQMAENTEAFF

J: TRBJ2-3
size: NA
V: TRBV29-1
D: TRBD2
DNA: TGCAGCGTTTGGAGCGGGGGGCCCCCGGATACGCAGTATTTT
CDR3: CSVWSGGPPDTQYF

J: TRBJ1-6
size: NA
V: TRBV2
D: NA
DNA: TGTGCCAGCAGTGTAAGGGCGGATTCACCCCTCCACTTT
CDR3: CASSVRADSPLHF

J: TRBJ2-5
size: NA
V: TRBV7-9
D: NA
DNA: TGTGCCAGCAGCTTAGCGTGGGGCAGACAAGAGACCCAGTACTTC
CDR3: CASSLAWGRQETQYF

J: TRBJ1-5
size: NA
V: TRBV25-1
D: NA
DNA: TGTGCCAGCAGTGAAACAAGGAGGGGCAATCAGCCCCAGCATTTT
CDR3: CASSETRRGNQPQHF

J: TRBJ2-3
size: NA
V: TRBV7-9
D: NA
DNA: TGTGCCAGCAGCTCCTTGGCAGGGTTGGATACGCAGTATTTT
CDR3: CASSSLAGLDTQYF

J: TRBJ2-1
size: NA
V: TRBV5-1
D: NA
DNA: TGCGCCAGCAGCTCCTCGGGGGTCGGCAATGAGCAGTTCTTC
CDR3: CASSSSGVGNEQFF

J: TRBJ1-5
size: NA
V: TRBV18
D: NA
DNA: TGTGCCAGCTCACCACCAGGGACGAGCAATCAGCCCCAGCATTTT
CDR3: CASSPPGTSNQPQHF